Listed below are T cell receptor beta chains from one sample, sequenced in a study of blood T cells in healthy people across ages. From the 5' RACE reads, TCRdb called clonotypes with MiXCR, one entry per CDR3 protein. Here the sample spans 1.5 million to 2 million distinct CDR3 sequences, roughly 49% being singletons. The sample comprised blood. These receptors all come from a middle-aged woman in good health. Each CDR3 is given with its conserved first and last residue.

>TRBV20-1|TRBJ2-7
CSARVDPRVNEQYF
>TRBV7-2|TRBJ2-7
CASSSDRVAEQYF
>TRBV20-1|NA
CSALTSGSEQYF
>TRBV12-3/TRBV12-4|TRBJ2-3
CASSVENSDTQYF
>TRBV5-1|TRBJ1-2
CATELGLLNSVDYGYTF
>TRBV10-1|TRBJ1-1
CASRPGGAGVNTEAFF
>TRBV4-1|TRBJ1-4
CASSKSRGVNEKLFF
>TRBV7-2|TRBJ2-5
CASSLALAGGTETQYF
>TRBV7-2|TRBJ1-5
CASSSTGGQPQHF
>TRBV15|NA
CATSRVGTSKETQYF
>TRBV5-6|TRBJ2-7
CASSSETGTYEQYF
>TRBV3-1|TRBJ2-3
CASSRRTSGLTDTQYF
>TRBV2|TRBJ1-2
CASRRQGSNYGYTF
>TRBV6-5|TRBJ2-3
CASSGATSDTQYF
>TRBV20-1|TRBJ2-1
CSASPIGGGQGGREQFF
>TRBV7-9|TRBJ2-3
CARSLEGLATDTQYF
>TRBV28|TRBJ1-2
CASSLLIKEGGYTF
>TRBV6-5|TRBJ1-1
CASRPGTLRNTEAFF
>TRBV28|TRBJ1-5
CASSSIEPLQGSSNQPQHF
>TRBV18|TRBJ2-1
CASSGLRGNEQFF
>TRBV12-3/TRBV12-4|TRBJ2-3
CASSPRTFTDTRYF
>TRBV20-1|TRBJ1-4
CSASSGGAFWSEKLFF
>TRBV6-2/TRBV6-3|TRBJ2-7
CASSIQGFEQYF
>TRBV12-3/TRBV12-4|TRBJ2-5
CASSFSGGAKETQYF
>TRBV20-1|TRBJ2-1
CSATGTSGGSGGQFF
>TRBV7-2|TRBJ2-1
CASSHLVAGGYNEQFF
>TRBV12-3/TRBV12-4|TRBJ1-1
CASSLGAGWAFF
>TRBV5-6|TRBJ2-6
CASSLVVTTRSGANVLTF
>TRBV4-1|TRBJ2-4
CASSTTSLGKNIQYF
>TRBV3-1|TRBJ1-1
CASSQGGSPLRGRGLTEAFF
>TRBV5-1|TRBJ2-7
CASRPGTDYEQYF
>TRBV2|TRBJ1-2
CASSEEVGTILNYGYTF
>TRBV28|TRBJ2-3
CASNLAGSSDTQYF